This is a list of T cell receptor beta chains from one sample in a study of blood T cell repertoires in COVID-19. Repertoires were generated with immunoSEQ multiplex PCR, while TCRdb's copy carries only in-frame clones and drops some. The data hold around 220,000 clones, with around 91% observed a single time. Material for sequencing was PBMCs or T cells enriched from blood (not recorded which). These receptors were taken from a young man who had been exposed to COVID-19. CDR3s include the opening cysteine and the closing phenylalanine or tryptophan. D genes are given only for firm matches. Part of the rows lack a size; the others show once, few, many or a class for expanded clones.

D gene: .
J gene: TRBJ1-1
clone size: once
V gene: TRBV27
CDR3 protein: CASSLRGRHTEAFF
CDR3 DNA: TGTGCCAGCAGTCTTAGGGGCAGGCACACTGAAGCTTTCTTT

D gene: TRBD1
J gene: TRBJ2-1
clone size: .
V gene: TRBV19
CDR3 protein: CASSPDRGFDEQFF
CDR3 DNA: TGTGCCAGTTCCCCGGACAGGGGGTTTGATGAGCAGTTCTTC

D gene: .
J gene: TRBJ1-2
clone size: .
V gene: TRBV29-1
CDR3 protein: CSVAHGRTVGYGYTF
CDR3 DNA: TGCAGCGTCGCCCATGGTCGCACAGTAGGCTATGGCTACACCTTC

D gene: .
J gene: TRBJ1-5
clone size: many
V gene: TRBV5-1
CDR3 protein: CASYYEGPEGNQPQHF
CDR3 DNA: TGCGCCAGCTACTATGAAGGGCCGGAGGGCAATCAGCCCCAGCATTTT

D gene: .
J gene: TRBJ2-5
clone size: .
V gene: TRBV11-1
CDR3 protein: CASSLFWRGETQYF
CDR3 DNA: TGTGCCAGCAGCTTATTCTGGCGGGGAGAGACCCAGTACTTC

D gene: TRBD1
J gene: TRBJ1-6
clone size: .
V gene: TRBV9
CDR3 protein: CASSDGTGPSPLHF
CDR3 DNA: TGTGCCAGCAGCGACGGGACAGGGCCGTCTCCACTCCACTTT

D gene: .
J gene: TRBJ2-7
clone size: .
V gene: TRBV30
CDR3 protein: CAWSVSGEQYF
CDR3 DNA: TGTGCCTGGAGTGTAAGCGGCGAGCAGTACTTC

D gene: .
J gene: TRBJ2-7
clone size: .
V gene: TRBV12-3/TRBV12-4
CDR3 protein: CASSLEGSRQYF
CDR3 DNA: TGTGCCAGCAGTTTAGAGGGGTCAAGGCAGTACTTC

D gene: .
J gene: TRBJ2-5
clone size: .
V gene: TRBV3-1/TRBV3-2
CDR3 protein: CASSQSVAVRGETQYF
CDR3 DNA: TGTGCCAGCAGCCAGTCCGTAGCGGTTCGGGGAGAGACCCAGTACTTC

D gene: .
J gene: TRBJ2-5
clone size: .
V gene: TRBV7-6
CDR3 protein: CASSLFGQGAPGRNF
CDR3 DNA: .

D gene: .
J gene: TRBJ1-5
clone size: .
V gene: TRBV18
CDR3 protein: CASSPTRGRGQTSNQPQHF
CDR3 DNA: TGTGCCAGCTCACCAACGAGGGGTAGAGGACAGACGAGCAATCAGCCCCAGCATTTT

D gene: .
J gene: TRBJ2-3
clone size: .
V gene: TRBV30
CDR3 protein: CAWSGGQLLGQYF
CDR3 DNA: TGTGCCTGGAGTGGAGGCCAGTTGTTGGGGCAGTATTTT

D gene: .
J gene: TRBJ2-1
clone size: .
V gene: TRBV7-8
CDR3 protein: CASSLLAAPYKYNEQFF
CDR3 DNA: TGTGCCAGCAGCTTACTAGCAGCTCCCTACAAGTACAATGAGCAGTTCTTC

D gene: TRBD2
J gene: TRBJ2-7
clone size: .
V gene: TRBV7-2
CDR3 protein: CASSRTGGPYEQYF
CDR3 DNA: TGTGCCAGCAGCCGGACGGGGGGGCCCTACGAGCAGTACTTC

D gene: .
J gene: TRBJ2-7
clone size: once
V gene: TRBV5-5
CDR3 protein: CASSLAKGPPYEQYF
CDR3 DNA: TGTGCCAGCAGCTTGGCAAAGGGGCCCCCCTACGAGCAGTACTTC

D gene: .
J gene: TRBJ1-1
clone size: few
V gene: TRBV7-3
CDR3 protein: CASSPKGGRDLPMNTEAFF
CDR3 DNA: TGTGCCAGCAGCCCTAAGGGAGGAAGGGATCTTCCCATGAACACTGAAGCTTTCTTT

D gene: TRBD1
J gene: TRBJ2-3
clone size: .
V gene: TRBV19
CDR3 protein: CASSRFLDRDYTDTQYF
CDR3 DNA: TGTGCCAGTAGTAGGTTTCTCGACAGGGATTACACAGATACGCAGTATTTT

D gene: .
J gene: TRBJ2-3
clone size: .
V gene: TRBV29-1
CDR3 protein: CSARGGLGTDTQYF
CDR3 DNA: TGCAGCGCCCGCGGGGGCCTGGGGACAGATACGCAGTATTTT

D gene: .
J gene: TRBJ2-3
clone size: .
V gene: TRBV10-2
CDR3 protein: CASRTPSTDTQYF
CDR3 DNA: TGCGCCAGCAGGACACCTAGCACAGATACGCAGTATTTT

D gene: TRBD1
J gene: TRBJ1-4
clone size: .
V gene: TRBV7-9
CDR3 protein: CASSGPQGGPNNEKLFF
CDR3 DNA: TGTGCCAGCAGCGGACCACAGGGGGGACCAAATAATGAAAAACTGTTTTTT

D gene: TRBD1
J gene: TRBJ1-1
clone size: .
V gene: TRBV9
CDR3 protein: CASSVEGTETMNTEAFF
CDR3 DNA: TGTGCCAGCAGCGTAGAGGGGACAGAAACTATGAACACTGAAGCTTTCTTT

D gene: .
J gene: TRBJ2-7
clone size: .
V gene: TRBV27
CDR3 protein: CASSLGNGVPAGEQYF
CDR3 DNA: TGTGCCAGCAGTTTAGGAAACGGCGTACCCGCCGGGGAGCAGTACTTC

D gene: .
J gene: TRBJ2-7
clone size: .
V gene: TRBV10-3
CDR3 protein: CAIGSSQSYEQYF
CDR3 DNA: TGTGCCATCGGATCCTCACAGTCCTACGAGCAGTACTTC

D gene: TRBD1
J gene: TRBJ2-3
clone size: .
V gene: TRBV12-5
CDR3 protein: CASGLVPSGGFSTDTQYF
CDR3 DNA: TGTGCTAGTGGTTTGGTACCCTCAGGGGGCTTTAGCACAGATACGCAGTATTTT

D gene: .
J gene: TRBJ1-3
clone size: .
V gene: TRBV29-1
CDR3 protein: CSGTGGGSGNTIYF
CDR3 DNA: TGCAGCGGAACCGGCGGGGGATCTGGAAACACCATATATTTT

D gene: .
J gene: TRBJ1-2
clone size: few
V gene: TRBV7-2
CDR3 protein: CASSSWTGDYGYTF
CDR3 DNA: TGTGCCAGCAGCTCCTGGACGGGAGACTATGGCTACACCTTC

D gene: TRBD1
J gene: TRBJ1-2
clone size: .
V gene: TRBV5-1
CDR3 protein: CASSRGTGSGYGYTF
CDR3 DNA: TGCGCCAGCAGCCGGGGGACAGGGAGCGGTTATGGCTACACCTTC

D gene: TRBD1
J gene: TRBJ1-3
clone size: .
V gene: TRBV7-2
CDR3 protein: CASSLRGASGNTIYF
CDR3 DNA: TGTGCCAGCAGCCTCAGGGGGGCATCCGGAAACACCATATATTTT

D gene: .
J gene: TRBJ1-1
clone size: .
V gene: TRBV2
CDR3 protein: CASSDRGTVWGSEAFF
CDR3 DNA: TGTGCCAGCAGTGATCGAGGAACAGTGTGGGGCTCTGAAGCTTTCTTT

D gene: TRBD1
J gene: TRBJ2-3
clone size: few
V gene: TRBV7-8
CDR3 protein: CASSLGGTGTADTQYF
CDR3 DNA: TGTGCCAGCAGCTTAGGCGGGACAGGGACCGCAGATACGCAGTATTTT

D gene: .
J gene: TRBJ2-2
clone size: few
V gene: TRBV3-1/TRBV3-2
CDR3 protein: CASSQVLASNTGELFF
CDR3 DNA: TGTGCCAGCAGCCAAGTGTTAGCGTCGAACACCGGGGAGCTGTTTTTT

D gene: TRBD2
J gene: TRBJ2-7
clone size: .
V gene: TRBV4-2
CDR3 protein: CASSQDRLAGSFLREQYF
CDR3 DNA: TGTGCCAGCAGCCAAGATCGACTAGCGGGGTCCTTCCTGAGAGAGCAGTACTTC

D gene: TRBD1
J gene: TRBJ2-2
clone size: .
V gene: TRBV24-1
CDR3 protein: CATGTGFSGELFF
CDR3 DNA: TGTGCAACCGGGACAGGGTTTTCCGGGGAGCTGTTTTTT

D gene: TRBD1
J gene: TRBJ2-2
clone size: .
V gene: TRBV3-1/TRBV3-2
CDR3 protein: CASSRTFDRGGVGELFF
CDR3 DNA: TGTGCCAGCAGCCGCACGTTTGACAGGGGCGGTGTCGGGGAGCTGTTTTTT

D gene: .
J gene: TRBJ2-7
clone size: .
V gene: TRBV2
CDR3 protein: CASKDLLQVGSYEQYF
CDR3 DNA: TGTGCCAGCAAGGACCTCCTACAGGTCGGCTCCTACGAGCAGTACTTC

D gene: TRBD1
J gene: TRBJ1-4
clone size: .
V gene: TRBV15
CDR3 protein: CATSTRDRVDEKLFF
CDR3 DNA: TGTGCCACCAGCACCCGGGACAGGGTGGACGAAAAACTGTTTTTT

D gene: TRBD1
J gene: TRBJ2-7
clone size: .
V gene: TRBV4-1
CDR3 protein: CASSPSGQGVWEQYF
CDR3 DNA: TGCGCCAGCAGCCCCTCTGGACAGGGGGTCTGGGAGCAGTACTTC

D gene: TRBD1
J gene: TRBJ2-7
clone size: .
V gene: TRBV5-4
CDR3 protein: CASSLRDRSNEQYF
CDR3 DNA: TGTGCCAGCAGCCTGAGGGACAGGTCCAACGAGCAGTACTTC